The entry below gives a single T cell receptor (beta chain) sequence along with its context. Antigen: not known. These data belong to a study of T cells in localized non-small cell lung cancer. The germline V and J ends were trimmed by 0 bases and 2 bases, with 13 bases remaining between them. This CDR3 spans 16 amino acids. Germline V gene sequence: CDR1 LGHNA, CDR2 YSLEER. Profiled with immunoSEQ multiplex PCR; TCRdb holds only in-frame clones, not every one. The data contain around 40,000 clones, roughly 86% of them singletons. Overall study findings and caveats: Of the tissues analyzed, uninvolved adjacent lung showed maximal T cell clonality, greater than tumor.

This clonotype was sampled from a female donor older than 55 with stage I squamous cell lung carcinoma. The chain has TRBV4-3 and TRBJ1-2; no firm D call. The input for sequencing was peripheral blood, taken before any cancer treatment. CDR3 sequence: CASSQDSNRYNYGYTF. DNA for the CDR3: TGCGCCAGCAGCCAAGATAGTAACAGATACAACTATGGCTACACCTTC.